This T cell receptor (beta chain) was captured by sequencing in a study of radiotherapy plus CTLA-4 blockade in lung cancer. For the study at large: Objective responses occurred in roughly 20% of patients; about 31% had disease control.

The data were produced by immunoSEQ multiplex PCR, yet TCRdb's version contains in-frame clones alone and is incomplete. Among some 73,000 clones listed, more than 60% were seen once. The length of the CDR3 is 15 residues. Germline V gene data show CDR1 as SGHDT and CDR2 as YYEEEE. V lost 1 base and J lost 12; bases outside the gene matches: 15. Findings of the study overall: With interferon-beta, early dynamics of blood T cell clones were reported to best predict response.

As to this clone: Antigen: not known. This same CDR3 is encoded by further DNA sequences in the sample.

The sequence was obtained from a human donor with non-small cell lung cancer whose response to radiotherapy plus ipilimumab could not be evaluated. Some clones in this sample may be carry-over from other donors' samples. The gene calls are TRBV5-6 and TRBJ2-7; 8 nucleotides agree with TRBD1. The specimen was peripheral blood, collected from a patient treated with radiotherapy plus ipilimumab. The CDR3 sequence: CASSLSRVAGGPPYF. The CDR3 DNA follows: TGTGCCAGCAGCTTGAGTCGGGTTGCAGGGGGCCCTCCGTACTTC.